This TCR beta chain came from a study of cytomegalovirus exposure and HLA in healthy donors. As for the study in general: Most genotyped donors, around 78% of around 370, had Caucasian-associated genetic ancestry.

Notes on this clone: As yet, its antigen is unknown.

Findings and caveats of the study: A later analysis showed that HLA-associated TCR beta chains had undergone more clonal expansion than equally common others. On later analysis, the bulk of CMV-associated TCR beta chains appeared to be HLA-restricted.

The PCR had 60 Vbeta and 13 Jbeta primers. Here immunoSEQ multiplex PCR was the method, and the copy in TCRdb shows in-frame clones only, minus some. The sample's table shows around 130,000 clones. The sample was PBMCs. The receptor's source is a woman between 55 and 75 years old in good health and CMV-seronegative.

The DNA for the CDR3 is TGTGCCAGCAGCCAGGCAGCGTCTAACTATGGCTACACCTTC. Protein sequence: CASSQAASNYGYTF. The J gene is TRBJ1-2, the V gene TRBV14, with no clear D. The CDR3 has 14 residues. V was cut by 3 bases and J by 0 bases, with 8 bases left in between. The germline V gene has CDR1 SGHDN and CDR2 FVKESK.